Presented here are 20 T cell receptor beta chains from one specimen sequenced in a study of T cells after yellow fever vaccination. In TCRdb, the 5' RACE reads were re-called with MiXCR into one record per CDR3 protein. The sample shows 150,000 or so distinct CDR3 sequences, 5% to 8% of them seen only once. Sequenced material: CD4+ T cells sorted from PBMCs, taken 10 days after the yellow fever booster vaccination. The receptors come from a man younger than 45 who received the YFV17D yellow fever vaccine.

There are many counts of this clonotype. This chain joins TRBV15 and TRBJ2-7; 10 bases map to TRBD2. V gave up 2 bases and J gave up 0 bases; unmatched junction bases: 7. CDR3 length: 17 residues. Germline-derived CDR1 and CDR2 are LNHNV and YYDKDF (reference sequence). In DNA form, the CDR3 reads TGTGCCACCAGCAGATCCCGGACTAGCGGTAGCTCCTACGAGCAGTACTTC. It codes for CATSRSRTSGSSYEQYF.

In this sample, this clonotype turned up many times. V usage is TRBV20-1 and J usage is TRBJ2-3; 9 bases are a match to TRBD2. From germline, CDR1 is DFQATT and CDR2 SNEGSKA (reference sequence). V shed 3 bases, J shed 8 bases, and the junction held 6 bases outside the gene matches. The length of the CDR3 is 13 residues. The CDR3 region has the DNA TGCAGTGCTAGGGTAGCGGGAGTTGGTACGCAGTATTTT. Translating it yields CSARVAGVGTQYF.

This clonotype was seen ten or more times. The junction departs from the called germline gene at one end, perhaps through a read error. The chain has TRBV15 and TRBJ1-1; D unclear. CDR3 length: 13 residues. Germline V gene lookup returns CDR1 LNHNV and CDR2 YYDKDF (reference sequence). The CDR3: CATSRDKERYWVF. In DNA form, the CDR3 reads TGTGCCACCAGCAGAGATAAGGAGCGCTACTGGGTCTTT. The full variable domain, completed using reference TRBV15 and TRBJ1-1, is DAMVIQNPRYQVTQFGKPVTLSCSQTLNHNVMYWYQQKSSQAPKLLFHYYDKDFNNEADTPDNFQSRRPNTSFCFLDIRSPGLGDTAMYLCATSRDKERYWVFGQGTRLTVV.

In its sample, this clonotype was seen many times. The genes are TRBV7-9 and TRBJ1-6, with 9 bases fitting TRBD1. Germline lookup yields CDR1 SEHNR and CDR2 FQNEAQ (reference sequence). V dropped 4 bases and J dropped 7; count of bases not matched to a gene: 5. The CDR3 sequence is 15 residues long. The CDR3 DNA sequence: TGTGCCAGCAGCTCAGACGGGACAGGGAATTCACCCCTCCACTTT. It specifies CASSSDGTGNSPLHF.

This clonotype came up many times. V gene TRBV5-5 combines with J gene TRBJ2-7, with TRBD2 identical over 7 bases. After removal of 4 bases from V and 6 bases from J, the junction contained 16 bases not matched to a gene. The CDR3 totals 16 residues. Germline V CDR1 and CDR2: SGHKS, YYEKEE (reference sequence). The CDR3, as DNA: TGTGCCAGCAGCCCGGCGGTTGGCGGGAGAGAGAGCGAGCAGTACTTC. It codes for CASSPAVGGRESEQYF.

CDR3 residues: CSVSGVGGGGVGETQYF. CDR3 DNA: TGCAGCGTGTCGGGCGTGGGGGGCGGGGGAGTGGGGGAGACCCAGTACTTC. The chain joins TRBV29-1 to TRBJ2-5; D is possibly TRBD2 (7 bases). The V and J ends lost 6 bases and 5 bases respectively, with 28 bases between them. Germline lookup yields CDR1 SQVTM and CDR2 ANQGSEA. CDR3 length: 17 residues.

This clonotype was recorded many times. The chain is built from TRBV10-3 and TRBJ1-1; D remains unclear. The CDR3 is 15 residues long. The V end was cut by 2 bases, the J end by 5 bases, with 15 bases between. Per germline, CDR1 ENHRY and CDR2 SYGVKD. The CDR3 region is CAISEGASFGTEAFF. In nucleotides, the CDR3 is TGTGCCATCAGTGAGGGAGCCAGTTTCGGAACTGAAGCTTTCTTT.

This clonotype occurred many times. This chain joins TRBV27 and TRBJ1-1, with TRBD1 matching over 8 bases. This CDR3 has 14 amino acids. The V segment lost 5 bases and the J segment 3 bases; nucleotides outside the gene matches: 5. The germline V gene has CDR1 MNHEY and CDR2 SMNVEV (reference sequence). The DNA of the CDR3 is TGTGCCAGCAGTCCTCGACAGGGGCACACTGAAGCTTTCTTT. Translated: CASSPRQGHTEAFF.

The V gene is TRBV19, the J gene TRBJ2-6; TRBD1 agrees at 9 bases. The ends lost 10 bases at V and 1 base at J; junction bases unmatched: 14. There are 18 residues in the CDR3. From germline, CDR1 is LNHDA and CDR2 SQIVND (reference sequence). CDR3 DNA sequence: TGTGCCACCCAAGGGACCGGGACAGGGAGATCTGGGGCCAACGTCCTGACTTTC. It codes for CATQGTGTGRSGANVLTF.

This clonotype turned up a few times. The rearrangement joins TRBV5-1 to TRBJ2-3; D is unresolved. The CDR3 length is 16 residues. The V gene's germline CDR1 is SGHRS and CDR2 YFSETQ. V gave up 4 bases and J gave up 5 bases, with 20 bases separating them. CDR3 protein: CASSLPSGRMGDTQYF. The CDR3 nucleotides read TGCGCCAGCAGCCTACCTTCCGGCAGAATGGGAGATACGCAGTATTTT.

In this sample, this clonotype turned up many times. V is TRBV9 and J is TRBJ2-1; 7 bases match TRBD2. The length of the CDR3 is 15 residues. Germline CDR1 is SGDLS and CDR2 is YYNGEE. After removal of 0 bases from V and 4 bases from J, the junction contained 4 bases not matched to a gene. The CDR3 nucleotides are TGTGCCAGCAGCGTAGGGGCTAGCGGATACAATGAGCAGTTCTTC. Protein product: CASSVGASGYNEQFF.

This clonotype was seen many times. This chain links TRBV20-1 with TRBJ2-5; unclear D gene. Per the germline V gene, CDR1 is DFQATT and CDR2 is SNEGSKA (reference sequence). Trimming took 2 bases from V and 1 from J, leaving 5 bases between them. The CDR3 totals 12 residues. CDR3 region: CSARPSQETQYF. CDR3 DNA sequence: TGCAGTGCTAGACCCTCCCAAGAGACCCAGTACTTC.

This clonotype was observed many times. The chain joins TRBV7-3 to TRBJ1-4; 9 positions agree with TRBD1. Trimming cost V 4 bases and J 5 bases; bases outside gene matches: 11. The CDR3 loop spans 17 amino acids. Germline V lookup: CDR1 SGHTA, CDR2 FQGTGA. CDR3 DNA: TGTGCCAGCAGCTGCTGGGACAGGGCGATGGGAAATGAAAAACTGTTTTTT. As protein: CASSCWDRAMGNEKLFF.

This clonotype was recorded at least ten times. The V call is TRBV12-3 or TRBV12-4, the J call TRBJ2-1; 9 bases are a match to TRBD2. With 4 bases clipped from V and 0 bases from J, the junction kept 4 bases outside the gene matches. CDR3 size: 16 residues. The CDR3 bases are TGTGCCAGCAGTTGGATTAGCGGGAGCTCCTACAATGAGCAGTTCTTC. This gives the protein CASSWISGSSYNEQFF.

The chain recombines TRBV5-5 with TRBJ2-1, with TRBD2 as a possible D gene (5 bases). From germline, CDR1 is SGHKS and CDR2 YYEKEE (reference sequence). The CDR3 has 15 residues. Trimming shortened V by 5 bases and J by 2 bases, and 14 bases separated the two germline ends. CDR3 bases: TGTGCCAGCAGTCGGGAACCTCAAACCTACAATGAGCAGTTCTTC. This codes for CASSREPQTYNEQFF.

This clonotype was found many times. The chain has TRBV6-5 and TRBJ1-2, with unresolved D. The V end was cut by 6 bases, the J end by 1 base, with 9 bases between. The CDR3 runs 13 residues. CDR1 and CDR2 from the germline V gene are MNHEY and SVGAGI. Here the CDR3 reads CASSLTRNYGYTF. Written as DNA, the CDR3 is TGTGCCAGCAGCTTAACACGTAACTATGGCTACACCTTC.

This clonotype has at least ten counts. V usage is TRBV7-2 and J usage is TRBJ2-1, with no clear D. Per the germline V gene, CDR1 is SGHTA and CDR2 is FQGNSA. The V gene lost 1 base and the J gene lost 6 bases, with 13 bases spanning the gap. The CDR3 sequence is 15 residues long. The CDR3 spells CASSLGLSHPNEQFF. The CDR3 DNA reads TGTGCCAGCAGCTTAGGGCTATCTCACCCCAATGAGCAGTTCTTC.

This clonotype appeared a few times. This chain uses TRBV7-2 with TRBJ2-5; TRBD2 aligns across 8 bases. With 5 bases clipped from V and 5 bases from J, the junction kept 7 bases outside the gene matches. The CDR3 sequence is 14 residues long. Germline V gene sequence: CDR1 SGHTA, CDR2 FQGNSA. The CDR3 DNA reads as TGTGCCAGCAGCCTTGGTTCGGGGGGGGAGACCCAGTACTTC. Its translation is CASSLGSGGETQYF. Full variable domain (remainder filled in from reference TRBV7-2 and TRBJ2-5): GAGVSQSPSNKVTEKGKDVELRCDPISGHTALYWYRQSLGQGLEFLIYFQGNSAPDKSGLPSDRFSAERTGGSVSTLTIQRTQQEDSAVYLCASSLGSGGETQYFGPGTRLLVL.

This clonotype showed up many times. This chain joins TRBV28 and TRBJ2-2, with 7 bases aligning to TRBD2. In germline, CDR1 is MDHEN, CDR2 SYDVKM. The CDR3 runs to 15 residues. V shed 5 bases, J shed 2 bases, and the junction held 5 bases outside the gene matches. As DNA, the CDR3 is TGTGCCAGCAGTCGACTAGCTAGAAACACCGGGGAGCTGTTTTTT. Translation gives CASSRLARNTGELFF.

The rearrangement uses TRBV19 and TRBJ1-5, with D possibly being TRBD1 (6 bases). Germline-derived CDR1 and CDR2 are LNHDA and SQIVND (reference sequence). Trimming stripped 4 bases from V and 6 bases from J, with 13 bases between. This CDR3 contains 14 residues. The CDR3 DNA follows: TGTGCCAGTAGTACGACGAGGGGGGGTCAGCCCCAGCATTTT. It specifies CASSTTRGGQPQHF.